These T cell receptor beta chains were read from a single sample in a study of blood T cell repertoires in COVID-19. Clones were read by immunoSEQ multiplex PCR, and TCRdb kept only the in-frame ones, dropping some. Of under 300,000 clones in the sample, around nine tenths are singletons; the top ten hold around 2%. Sequenced material: peripheral blood. The source is a woman aged 40-49 years who had recovered from COVID-19. Both conserved end residues are trimmed from each CDR3. For some rows the clone size is stated as once, few or many, or as a class when expanded; others skip it.

>TRBV18|.|TRBJ1-2
ASSPPQARAGYT
>TRBV10-3|.|TRBJ1-6
AISPTGGDSPLH
>TRBV30|.|TRBJ2-1
AGQQETGGNEQF
>TRBV4-3|.|TRBJ1-2
ASSPRGGANYGYT
>TRBV24-1|.|TRBJ1-2
ATSAGQGTFDGYT
>TRBV7-6|.|TRBJ2-1
ASSFRGLDEQF
>TRBV13|few|TRBJ1-5
ASSFAGDQPQH
>TRBV28|once|TRBJ1-2
ASSFGQSYGYT
>TRBV5-6|once|TRBJ1-6
ASSFGQGALDSPLH
>TRBV19|.|TRBJ1-5
ASSGTGGKNQPQH
>TRBV4-3|.|TRBJ1-2
ASSQDSGHRGSDGYT
>TRBV18|.|TRBJ1-5
ASSPLGGGQPQH
>TRBV9|once|TRBJ1-4
ASSVTGSPNEKLF
>TRBV28|.|TRBJ2-6
ASRGGGIASGANVLT
>TRBV21-1|.|TRBJ2-7
ASRKRQVIHEQY
>TRBV30|.|TRBJ1-5
AWSRHSRTANQPQH
>TRBV2|.|TRBJ2-3
ASSRLAGGTDTQY
>TRBV4-2|.|TRBJ2-3
ASSQPPSGRARDTQY
>TRBV6-5|.|TRBJ2-5
ASSYSGGGRQETQY
>TRBV4-3|.|TRBJ2-7
ASSQQGGPYEQY
>TRBV18|.|TRBJ2-3
ASSPGQFSTDTQY
>TRBV27|.|TRBJ1-4
ASSFSPPGGGEKLF
>TRBV7-8|.|TRBJ2-1
ASSYKVGAKYTSDEQF
>TRBV19|.|TRBJ2-6
ASSSGQGIPSGANVLT
>TRBV7-2|.|TRBJ2-6
ASSLASGANVLT
>TRBV4-2|.|TRBJ2-5
ASSQVSRQETQY
>TRBV24-1|.|TRBJ2-7
ATSPGSSGSSKIHYEQY
>TRBV5-7|.|TRBJ1-2
ASSLGDSRTNYGYT
>TRBV15|.|TRBJ1-3
ATSRRTGYSDTIY
>TRBV4-1|few|TRBJ1-5
ASSRVGGASNQPQH
>TRBV25-1|.|TRBJ1-2
ASSTDREAYGYT
>TRBV9|.|TRBJ1-1
ASSQTGPGVGTEAF
>TRBV6-2/TRBV6-3|.|TRBJ2-5
ASSSPSDRAGGPSTETQY
>TRBV10-3|.|TRBJ2-2
AISEGVGTGELF